The 25 T cell receptor beta chains in this list originate from one sample, sequenced in a study of OX40 agonist ivuxolimab in advanced cancers. Sequencing used immunoSEQ multiplex PCR; TCRdb keeps in-frame clones, though not all of them. The table lists 96,000 or so clones, more than 80% of them singletons. This specimen consisted of CD4+ or CD8+ T cells sorted from blood, obtained in a trial of the OX40 agonist ivuxolimab. These receptors were taken from an adult with an advanced solid tumor such as melanoma, head and neck, liver or kidney cancer.

The rearrangement uses TRBV12-5 and TRBJ1-4; D is possibly TRBD1 (5 bases). CDR3 length: 13 amino acids. Trimming took off 7 bases at V and 4 bases at J, with 10 bases between the two ends. Germline assignment: CDR1 LGHNT and CDR2 FRNRAP. The CDR3 loop is CASARDVNEKLFF. In DNA form, the CDR3 reads TGTGCTAGTGCCCGGGACGTTAATGAAAAACTGTTTTTT.

The gene calls are TRBV10-3 and TRBJ2-3, with 8 bases aligning to TRBD2. CDR1 ENHRY and CDR2 SYGVKD come from the germline V gene. The CDR3 covers 16 residues. With V trimmed by 3 bases and J by 3 bases, 8 bases remained unmatched. The CDR3 nucleotides read TGTGCCATCAGTGACCCGGGACTAGGAATGACAGATACGCAGTATTTT. Protein: CAISDPGLGMTDTQYF.

The chain uses TRBV19 and TRBJ2-1, with 12 bases fitting TRBD2. Germline trimming cut 6 bases from V and 4 bases from J; bases unmatched to any gene: 10. The V gene's germline CDR1 is LNHDA and CDR2 SQIVND (reference sequence). The CDR3 sequence is 17 residues long. The CDR3 DNA sequence: TGTGCCAGTAGCAAGACTAGCGGGAGTGGGGGGTACAATGAGCAGTTCTTC. This translates into CASSKTSGSGGYNEQFF.

This chain connects TRBV6-1 to TRBJ2-7; the D is unclear. Germline CDR1 reads MNHNS; CDR2 reads SASEGT. V was pared by 11 bases and J by 2 bases, with 19 bases between. This CDR3 is 14 amino acids long. The chain's CDR3 is CAATYATPPYEQYF. CDR3 bases: TGTGCCGCAACTTACGCTACGCCCCCCTACGAGCAGTACTTC.

The sample holds one count of this clone. The chain carries TRBV4-3 and TRBJ2-1; 12 bases align to TRBD2. The germline CDR1 and CDR2 sequences are LGHNA and YSLEER. This CDR3 contains 17 residues. V lost 0 bases and J lost 8; bases outside the gene matches: 8. The CDR3 nucleotides are TGCGCCAGCAGCCAAGAGGAGGCTAGCGGGGGGGTGGATGAGCAGTTCTTC. Translating gives CASSQEEASGGVDEQFF.

This clone turned up a few times. The chain couples TRBV10-3 to TRBJ2-2; 9 bases fit TRBD1. The CDR3 sequence is 15 residues long. The V gene's germline CDR1 is ENHRY and CDR2 SYGVKD. The junction had 5 bases not matched to a gene; V was cut back by 4 bases and J by 5 bases. CDR3 sequence: CAISVSGQGTGELFF. For the CDR3, the DNA is TGTGCCATCAGTGTATCAGGACAGGGGACCGGGGAGCTGTTTTTT.

The chain recombines TRBV6-4 with TRBJ1-1; D may be TRBD1 (5 bases). The CDR3 has 13 amino acids. Trimming removed 7 bases at V and 0 bases at J, with 9 bases between. Germline CDR1 and CDR2: MRHNA and SNTAGT. The CDR3 coding sequence is TGTGCCAGCACGCAGGGCCTGAACACTGAAGCTTTCTTT. Its translation is CASTQGLNTEAFF.

This clone occurred once. The chain combines TRBV19 with TRBJ2-7; possible D gene TRBD1, 6 bases. CDR1 is LNHDA and CDR2 is SQIVND in the germline V gene (reference sequence). This CDR3 spans 13 amino acids. V was pared by 4 bases and J by 12 bases, with 19 bases between. The CDR3 protein is CASSNKISGQRYF. CDR3 nucleotide sequence: TGTGCCAGTAGTAATAAAATAAGTGGACAGCGGTACTTC.

V is TRBV7-9 and J is TRBJ2-1, with a possible D match to TRBD2 (6 bases). The V end was cut by 0 bases, the J end by 3 bases, with 12 bases between. The length of the CDR3 is 16 residues. CDR1 SEHNR and CDR2 FQNEAQ come from the germline V gene (reference sequence). CDR3: CASSLAVRLGYNEQFF. The CDR3 bases are TGTGCCAGCAGCTTAGCGGTGAGACTAGGCTACAATGAGCAGTTCTTC.

This clone was seen a few times. This sequence joins TRBV7-2 and TRBJ1-5, with D maybe TRBD1 (5 bases). Between the trimmed V and J ends, which lost 1 base and 10 bases, there was a span of 14 bases. The germline gives CDR1 SGHTA, CDR2 FQGNSA. The CDR3 runs 14 residues. CDR3 coding DNA: TGTGCCAGCAGCTTAGGACAGAGCCCCGGCCCCCAGCATTTT. Its translation: CASSLGQSPGPQHF.

The rearrangement links TRBV28 to TRBJ2-7, with D perhaps matching TRBD1 or TRBD2 (5 bases each). Trimming shortened V by 4 bases and J by 2 bases, and 15 bases separated the two germline ends. This CDR3 has 15 amino acids. CDR1 and CDR2 (germline): MDHEN, SYDVKM. CDR3 region: CASSSPGTATYEQYF. The CDR3 nucleotides are TGTGCCAGCAGTTCCCCCGGGACGGCCACCTACGAGCAGTACTTC.

This clone has only a few counts. The chain carries TRBV30 and TRBJ1-5; D not resolved. Germline V lookup: CDR1 GTSNPN, CDR2 SVGIG (reference sequence). The CDR3 length is 13 residues. V lost 0 bases and J lost 6, with 9 bases in between. The chain's CDR3 is CAWSVVSGQPQHF. The DNA of the CDR3 is TGTGCCTGGAGTGTGGTTAGCGGTCAGCCCCAGCATTTT.

The chain recombines TRBV7-9 with TRBJ2-7; possible D gene TRBD2, 6 bases. V lost 1 base and J 6 bases, leaving 25 bases between the germline ends. The CDR3 runs 18 residues. Per the germline V gene, CDR1 is SEHNR and CDR2 is FQNEAQ (reference sequence). In nucleotides, the CDR3 is TGTGCCAGCAGCTTAGAGGGAAGGACCCGGGGGAGAGGGCGCGAGCAGTACTTC. It yields the protein CASSLEGRTRGRGREQYF.

This chain links TRBV5-1 with TRBJ2-7, with TRBD1 as a possible D gene (5 bases). The CDR3 runs 13 residues. CDR1 SGHRS and CDR2 YFSETQ come from the germline V gene. The germline V and J ends were trimmed by 0 bases and 1 base, with 5 bases remaining between them. In nucleotides, the CDR3 is TGCGCCAGCAGCTTGGAGGGGTCCTACGAGCAGTACTTC. The encoded protein is CASSLEGSYEQYF.

This clone was seen a single time. The V call is TRBV5-1, the J call TRBJ2-7; D is unresolved. The CDR3 runs 14 residues. Trimming took 2 bases from V and 2 from J, leaving 11 bases between them. Germline CDR1 is SGHRS and CDR2 is YFSETQ. The CDR3: CASSLRQATYEQYF. The CDR3 DNA reads TGCGCCAGCAGCTTAAGGCAGGCCACCTACGAGCAGTACTTC.

CDR3 amino acids: CASSRPPGSGRAYEQFF. DNA of the CDR3: TGTGCCAGCAGCCGCCCCCCGGGCAGCGGGAGGGCATATGAGCAGTTCTTC. V is TRBV5-6 and J is TRBJ2-1, with 10 nucleotides matching TRBD2. Germline V gene sequence: CDR1 SGHDT, CDR2 YYEEEE. V was pared by 4 bases and J by 8 bases, with 15 bases of the junction left unmatched. The length of the CDR3 is 17 residues.

The chain combines TRBV19 with TRBJ2-3; 10 nucleotides agree with TRBD1. Germline CDR1 LNHDA, CDR2 SQIVND (reference sequence). V lost 6 bases to trimming and J lost 2 bases; unmatched junction nucleotides: 2. CDR3 length equals 14 residues. CDR3 coding DNA: TGTGCCAGTAGGGGACAGGGGAACACAGATACGCAGTATTTT. Encoded protein: CASRGQGNTDTQYF.

The chain is built from TRBV7-2 and TRBJ2-7; TRBD1 aligns across 9 bases. Per the germline V gene, CDR1 is SGHTA and CDR2 is FQGNSA. V was clipped by 1 base and J by 2 bases; unmatched bases: 0. The CDR3 totals 14 residues. CDR3 bases: TGTGCCAGCAGCTTAGGGACAGGGGCCTACGAGCAGTACTTC. This encodes CASSLGTGAYEQYF.

This chain connects TRBV19 to TRBJ2-7, with D possibly matching TRBD2 (6 bases). Trimming left V 5 bases short and J 2 bases short, with 22 bases between. CDR3 length: 17 amino acids. Germline loops: CDR1 LNHDA, CDR2 SQIVND (reference sequence). The CDR3, as DNA: TGTGCCAGTAGTCTCCGCCGCGGAAGCGGGTGGCCCTACGAGCAGTACTTC. This encodes CASSLRRGSGWPYEQYF.

V and J are TRBV19 and TRBJ1-1, with 9 bases identical to TRBD1. This CDR3 spans 14 amino acids. In germline, CDR1 is LNHDA, CDR2 SQIVND (reference sequence). With 5 bases clipped from V and 4 bases from J, the junction kept 5 bases outside the gene matches. For the CDR3, the DNA is TGTGCCAGTAGTCCGTCGACAGGGGGCACTGAAGCTTTCTTT. Protein: CASSPSTGGTEAFF.

This rearrangement joins TRBV5-6 to TRBJ1-3; D is unclear. CDR3 length: 16 amino acids. Trimming stripped 4 bases from V and 0 bases from J, with 14 bases between. Germline-derived CDR1 and CDR2 are SGHDT and YYEEEE. CDR3 DNA: TGTGCCAGCAGCCCCCCAAACCCGAGCTCTGGAAACACCATATATTTT. Encoded protein: CASSPPNPSSGNTIYF.

This clone showed up just once. The chain uses TRBV7-2 and TRBJ2-7; no definite D call. Trimming stripped 1 base from V and 3 bases from J, with 7 bases between. CDR1 and CDR2 (germline): SGHTA, FQGNSA. The CDR3 has 13 residues. The CDR3 nucleotides are TGTGCCAGCAGCTTAGGCGCCAGCTACGAGCAGTACTTC. Encoded protein: CASSLGASYEQYF.

A few counts support this clone. This chain connects TRBV19 to TRBJ2-2; D is possibly TRBD1 (5 bases). This CDR3 contains 14 residues. The germline V and J ends were trimmed by 4 bases and 4 bases, with 10 bases remaining between them. The germline CDR1 and CDR2 sequences are LNHDA and SQIVND (reference sequence). CDR3 in DNA: TGTGCCAGTAGTAGTGGACAAGCCACCGGGGAGCTGTTTTTT. It translates to CASSSGQATGELFF.

J is TRBJ1-2 and V is TRBV19; D not certain. V lost 5 bases to trimming and J lost 5 bases, with 9 bases between them. The CDR3 contains 12 residues. Germline CDR1 and CDR2: LNHDA and SQIVND (reference sequence). CDR3 residues: CASSALGYGYTF. The CDR3 coding sequence is TGTGCCAGTAGTGCCCTGGGGTATGGCTACACCTTC.

The chain employs TRBV7-8 and TRBJ2-1, with D uncertain. The CDR3 is 12 residues long. Germline V gives CDR1 SGHVS, CDR2 FQNEAQ. With 0 bases removed from V and 9 bases from J, the gap between germline ends came to 6 bases. The CDR3 loop is CASSLAAGEQFF. In nucleotides, the CDR3 is TGTGCCAGCAGCTTAGCAGCCGGTGAGCAGTTCTTC.